The present entry profiles one TCR beta chain with its context. It lacks a known antigen. Per-base quality was not reported, and no clone a single base away is much larger than it. The sample is drawn from a study of PD-L1 blockade in urothelial cancer (dated by TCRdb to 2016 to 2017). Broadly, across the study: All patients started therapy around 2014 and received atezolizumab 1,200 mg intravenously every 3 weeks. Under ten patients achieved durable clinical benefit and around 19 did not. Patients had an ECOG performance status of 0 or 1 and had received between 0 and 3 prior chemotherapy regimens. Durable clinical benefit was defined as progression-free survival longer than 6 months, and TCR features were also tested against progression-free and overall survival. About 85% of the 29 patients were males with bladder-origin urothelial cancer, and about 65% of the roughly 30 reported a prior smoking history. In the same patients, pretreatment tumors underwent whole exome sequencing and RNA sequencing in addition to TCR sequencing. Pretreatment blood TCR-seq was available for 27 to 30 patients, at least one posttreatment blood collection was obtained for 24 patients, and tumor TCR-seq was available for 24 patients. The study, an exploratory multi-omic analysis, examined somatic, immune and clinical correlates of response to PD-L1 blockade with atezolizumab in urothelial cancer. Blood samples were analyzed at 3 weeks after treatment start (second dose) and at 6 weeks after treatment start. A median of roughly 140,000 T cells and 80,000 to 95,000 unique TCRs was obtained from blood samples, and a median clonality of about 0.08 was observed. TCR sequencing covered pretreatment tumor samples and matched, serially collected peripheral blood taken before and after atezolizumab treatment.

V lost 1 base and J lost 1 base; the stretch between them is 7 bases long. Inclusive of the bounding cysteine and phenylalanine, the CDR3 is 14 residues long. Solely the CDR3 DNA is kept, with 42 bases framed from the first base. CDR1 and CDR2, looked up from the germline V gene, are MGHDK and SYGVNS. To estimate absolute template abundance from read counts, synthetic TCR analog templates were spiked into each PCR. TCRbeta CDR3 regions were amplified from genomic DNA with bias-controlled V and J gene primers using the immunoSEQ assay. Rearranged TCRbeta segments were sequenced at approximately 20X coverage. In the original analysis: Clustering was used to correct sequencing errors, and CDR3s were annotated against IMGT to assign V, D and J genes. Only productive TCRbeta rearrangements were used in downstream analyses, excluding out-of-frame or stop-codon sequences. Clonality was calculated as one minus the Shannon entropy normalized by the log of the number of unique productive sequences. Fisher's exact test with Benjamini-Hochberg correction, at a threshold of adjusted p below 0.01, was used to find clones that differed between time points or between blood and tumor. As stored in TCRdb, this immuneACCESS dataset retains in-frame rearrangements with V and J assigned. A fraction of the clones does not appear; measured against another copy, unresolved V genes explain less than half of the discrepancy, and the remainder lacks a known reason. D and trimming were read from the DNA, whereas the V and J calls and clone size are those reported in that table. This sample gives about 48,000 clones in total; about 90% of them show up just once. Of the sample, roughly a tenth is held by the ten largest clones.

Explained via the paper, the time point label denotes: peripheral blood 6 weeks after treatment start. The cohort included about 30 patients with locally advanced or metastatic urothelial carcinoma who were treated at Memorial Sloan Kettering on a trial protocol. Peripheral blood mononuclear cells were collected from each patient pretreatment and during treatment, giving between 1 and 8 total time points per patient. The Qiagen DNeasy Blood extraction kit was used to purify genomic DNA from total PBMCs and from tumor samples. PBMCs were collected pretreatment and during treatment, and were isolated and stored as previously described. What the research found in general, with its limitations: Because of the small sample size (n ≈ 30) and the many exploratory analyses performed, the results are intended to be regarded as hypothesis-generating. Improved progression-free and overall survival was found to be associated with pretreatment peripheral blood TCR clonality below the median. Greater expansion of tumor-associated TCR clones in peripheral blood 3 weeks after the start of treatment was observed in patients with durable benefit (n of about 24, p = 0.022).

The sample here was PBMCs, taken around atezolizumab (anti-PD-L1) treatment. This sequence originates from a man aged 60 to 75 with urothelial cancer. The sequence joins TRBV25-1 to TRBJ1-1, with the D segment identity uncertain. This receptor carries the CDR3 CASSEWPGNTEAFF. The DNA sequence reads TGTGCCAGCAGTGAATGGCCAGGGAACACTGAAGCTTTCTTT.